What follows are 21 T cell receptor beta chains derived from one specimen sequenced in a study of blood T cells in healthy people across ages. The authors ran a second PCR of about 7 to 11 cycles using a sample-barcoded 5' primer and a J-beta primer mix. TCRdb re-analysed the 5' RACE reads in MiXCR, keeping a single row per CDR3 protein. The data contain hundreds of thousands of distinct CDR3 sequences, more than 40% of them singletons. The specimen sequenced was blood. The receptor source for this set is a woman in her sixties or seventies in good health.

This chain connects TRBV27 to TRBJ1-1; 7 bases are shared with TRBD1. Germline V gene data show CDR1 as MNHEY and CDR2 as SMNVEV (reference sequence). CDR3 size: 18 residues. V dropped 1 base and J dropped 0; count of bases not matched to a gene: 11. The CDR3 protein is CASSLFSTGAALNTEAFF. The CDR3, as DNA: TGTGCCAGCAGTTTATTTAGTACAGGGGCCGCTTTGAACACTGAAGCTTTCTTT.

V usage is TRBV3-1 and J usage is TRBJ2-5; D not certain. The DNA end is a closer match to TRBJ2-7, so the J assignment may be wrong. This CDR3 region has 13 residues. The V gene's germline CDR1 is LGHDT and CDR2 YNNKEL (reference sequence). In DNA form, the CDR3 reads TGTGCCAGCAGCCAAGGCGTGGCCTACGAGCAGTACTTC. It encodes CASSQGVAYEQYF.

This clonotype has a handful of counts. V is TRBV7-8 and J is TRBJ2-7; 11 nucleotides agree with TRBD1. Germline CDR1 reads SGHVS; CDR2 reads FQNEAQ. The CDR3 totals 14 residues. The V segment lost 5 bases and the J segment 6 bases; nucleotides outside the gene matches: 6. The CDR3 nucleotides are TGTGCCAGCAGCGTCGGACAGGGGGCTGGCGAGCAGTACTTC. Translation gives CASSVGQGAGEQYF. The whole variable domain, filled in from reference TRBV7-8 and TRBJ2-7, reads GAGVSQSPRYKVAKRGQDVALRCDPISGHVSLFWYQQALGQGPEFLTYFQNEAQLDKSGLPSDRFFAERPEGSVSTLKIQRTQQEDSAVYLCASSVGQGAGEQYFGPGTRLTVT.

The gene calls are TRBV27 and TRBJ2-6, with TRBD1 identical over 7 bases. Trimming cost V 2 bases and J 0 bases; bases outside gene matches: 7. The germline V gene encodes CDR1 MNHEY and CDR2 SMNVEV (reference sequence). The CDR3 totals 18 residues. CDR3 loop: CASSLRAGGGSGANVLTF. CDR3 nucleotide sequence: TGTGCCAGCAGTTTAAGGGCAGGGGGTGGCTCTGGGGCCAACGTCCTGACTTTC.

The chain employs TRBV7-6 and TRBJ1-6; D not certain. V lost 4 bases and J lost 9, with 13 bases in between. This CDR3 is 14 amino acids long. The germline V gene has CDR1 SGHVS and CDR2 FNYEAQ. The CDR3 spells CASSYREVGSPLHF. The CDR3 DNA reads TGTGCCAGCAGCTACCGGGAAGTTGGTTCACCCCTCCACTTT.

This clonotype was recorded many times. V gene TRBV7-2 combines with J gene TRBJ2-5; maybe TRBD1 (5 bases). V dropped 3 bases and J dropped 1 base, with 12 bases sitting between them. Germline V gives CDR1 SGHTA, CDR2 FQGNSA. The CDR3 totals 15 residues. In DNA, the CDR3 is TGTGCCAGCAGCTTTAATGCAGGGATCCAAGAGACCCAGTACTTC. Residues: CASSFNAGIQETQYF.

This rearrangement joins TRBV9 to TRBJ2-3, with 12 positions matching TRBD2. V dropped 0 bases and J dropped 4; count of bases not matched to a gene: 0. The CDR3 covers 15 residues. Germline V gene data show CDR1 as SGDLS and CDR2 as YYNGEE. The chain's CDR3 is CASSVGLAGADTQYF. The DNA of the CDR3 is TGTGCCAGCAGCGTAGGACTAGCGGGAGCAGATACGCAGTATTTT.

V gene TRBV4-3 combines with J gene TRBJ2-1; TRBD1 matches at 7 bases. Trimming at V came to 3 bases and at J to 6 bases, leaving 8 bases not matched to a gene. The CDR3 is 15 residues long. Per the germline V gene, CDR1 is LGHNA and CDR2 is YSLEER. The CDR3 DNA follows: TGCGCCAGCAGCCATTTGACAGGGCGCAGCAATGAGCAGTTCTTC. Translation: CASSHLTGRSNEQFF.

The chain combines TRBV5-1 with TRBJ2-1; D is unclear. The germline gives CDR1 SGHRS, CDR2 YFSETQ. This CDR3 contains 13 residues. Trimming pared 1 base from V and 5 bases from J, leaving 7 bases between. The CDR3 protein is CASSLTINNEQFF. The CDR3 DNA sequence: TGCGCCAGCAGCTTGACCATCAACAATGAGCAGTTCTTC.

This clonotype was found a few times. J is TRBJ2-1 and V is TRBV20-1; D remains unclear. The V gene lost 0 bases and the J gene lost 9 bases, with 6 bases spanning the gap. The CDR3 runs 11 residues. Germline assignment: CDR1 DFQATT and CDR2 SNEGSKA (reference sequence). CDR3 coding DNA: TGCAGTGCTAGAGAGATCCCTGAGCAGTTCTTC. Amino acids: CSAREIPEQFF.

This chain connects TRBV28 to TRBJ2-7; D gene uncertain. V was clipped by 8 bases and J by 5 bases, with 7 bases between them. The germline V gene has CDR1 MDHEN and CDR2 SYDVKM. This CDR3 spans 10 amino acids. CDR3 DNA: TGTGCCAGCGGATCAGACGAGCAGTACTTC. Translating gives CASGSDEQYF. The variable domain in full, completed from reference TRBV28 and TRBJ2-7, reads DVKVTQSSRYLVKRTGEKVFLECVQDMDHENMFWYRQDPGLGLRLIYFSYDVKMKEKGDIPEGYSVSREKKERFSLILESASTNQTSMYLCASGSDEQYFGPGTRLTVT.

The chain carries TRBV6-1 and TRBJ1-4; D is uncertain. The CDR3 is made up of 15 amino acids. Germline CDR1 MNHNS, CDR2 SASEGT. Trimming pared 0 bases from V and 14 bases from J, leaving 19 bases between. For the CDR3, the DNA is TGTGCCAGCAGTGAAGCCTGGACTGACATGAAAATGCTGTTTTTT. Protein product: CASSEAWTDMKMLFF.

This clonotype was picked up a small number of times. The chain recombines TRBV6-5 with TRBJ2-7; D may be TRBD1 or TRBD2 (5 bases each). CDR3 length: 17 amino acids. Trimming took off 0 bases at V and 4 bases at J, with 19 bases between the two ends. Germline V gene data show CDR1 as MNHEY and CDR2 as SVGAGI. This chain's CDR3 is CASSYSGRGFGGYEQYF. The CDR3 DNA reads as TGTGCCAGCAGTTACTCTGGCCGGGGTTTTGGGGGTTACGAGCAGTACTTC.

This clonotype was picked up a small number of times. The J gene is TRBJ2-5, the V gene TRBV27; 10 nucleotides line up with TRBD2. V shed 1 base, J shed 5 bases, and the junction held 7 bases outside the gene matches. Germline V gives CDR1 MNHEY, CDR2 SMNVEV (reference sequence). The CDR3 is 16 residues long. CDR3 bases: TGTGCCAGCAGTTTATTTGGTAGCGGGGGGTCGGAGACCCAGTACTTC. Translation: CASSLFGSGGSETQYF.

This clonotype came up once. This chain links TRBV4-3 with TRBJ2-7, with D maybe TRBD1 (5 bases). V lost 0 bases to trimming and J lost 2 bases, with 14 bases between them. There are 16 residues in the CDR3. Germline CDR1 and CDR2: LGHNA and YSLEER. For the CDR3, the DNA is TGCGCCAGCAGCCAAGACTATCGAGACAGACCCTACGAGCAGTACTTC. Protein: CASSQDYRDRPYEQYF.

In regard to this clonotype: A read error may be the cause here, since a much bigger clone is one base away. The rearrangement uses TRBV29-1 and TRBJ1-2; TRBD1 matches 10 bases. The CDR3 is 15 residues long. Germline V gene sequence: CDR1 SQVTM, CDR2 ANQGSEA. CDR3 DNA sequence: TGCAGCGTTACCGGGACAGGGGCTTCTGGCTATGGCAACACCTTC. This codes for CSVTGTGASGYGNTF.

The rearrangement joins TRBV7-9 to TRBJ2-5, with a possible D match to TRBD2 (5 bases). Judging by the DNA end, TRBJ2-1 fits better; the J call may be wrong. The germline V gene has CDR1 SEHNR and CDR2 FQNEAQ (reference sequence). There are 14 residues in the CDR3. The DNA of the CDR3 is TGTGCCAGCAGCCCCACTTCCCCGTGGGAGACCCAGTTCTTC. Protein sequence: CASSPTSPWETQFF.

J is TRBJ2-7 and V is TRBV28; the match to TRBD2 covers 13 bases. V lost 5 bases and J lost 2; bases outside the gene matches: 3. The CDR3 runs to 15 residues. Germline V gene sequence: CDR1 MDHEN, CDR2 SYDVKM. The CDR3 nucleotides read TGTGCCAGCAGTGAACTAGCGGGAGGGACCTACGAGCAGTACTTC. Amino acids: CASSELAGGTYEQYF. Full variable domain (rest looked up from reference TRBV28 and TRBJ2-7): DVKVTQSSRYLVKRTGEKVFLECVQDMDHENMFWYRQDPGLGLRLIYFSYDVKMKEKGDIPEGYSVSREKKERFSLILESASTNQTSMYLCASSELAGGTYEQYFGPGTRLTVT.

V is TRBV20-1 and J is TRBJ2-1; TRBD2 matches at 9 bases. V dropped 2 bases and J dropped 2; count of bases not matched to a gene: 13. In germline, CDR1 is DFQATT, CDR2 SNEGSKA (reference sequence). The CDR3 has 18 residues. DNA for the CDR3: TGCAGTGCTAGATTGCCCCGGTACGGCGGGAGGGCCTACAATGAGCAGTTCTTC. This sequence encodes CSARLPRYGGRAYNEQFF.

The chain uses TRBV4-3 and TRBJ1-1; 7 nucleotides align to TRBD1. Germline lookup yields CDR1 LGHNA and CDR2 YSLEER. V was pared by 3 bases and J by 8 bases, with 6 bases of the junction left unmatched. This CDR3 is built from 13 residues. This CDR3 is CASSHFRDREAFF. CDR3 nucleotide sequence: TGCGCCAGCAGCCATTTCCGGGACAGAGAAGCTTTCTTT.

The V gene is TRBV20-1, the J gene TRBJ2-6; D unclear. The CDR3 extends over 15 amino acids. V lost 5 bases to trimming and J lost 0 bases, with 11 bases between them. CDR1 and CDR2 (germline): DFQATT, SNEGSKA (reference sequence). CDR3 coding DNA: TGCAGTGCTGTCCAGGAGAGCTCTGGGGCCAACGTCCTGACTTTC. Translation: CSAVQESSGANVLTF.